This T cell receptor beta chain stems from a study of T cell repertoires and HLA-DP antigens. Untouched CD4+ T cells were isolated by negative selection, averaging roughly 98% purity. Regarding this clone: The target antigen is unknown.

Study-wide results and caveats: The CD4+ repertoire was not split into naive and memory.

Amplification used primers for 54 TRBV and 13 TRBJ segments. For pre-culture CD4+ samples, the target was 150,000 to 250,000 T cell genomes. This table comes from immunoSEQ multiplex PCR, and its TCRdb copy is limited to in-frame clones, with some not included. Of around 110,000 clones listed, 85% to 95% are singletons. The sequence was collected from a woman aged 18-29 years in good health and CMV-seronegative. Sequences were obtained from CD4+ T cells from PBMCs.

The CDR3: CASSLDWLEGGEQFF. As DNA, the CDR3 is TGTGCCAGCAGCTTAGATTGGCTGGAGGGAGGCGAGCAGTTCTTC. The chain carries TRBV11-2 and TRBJ2-1; D is perhaps TRBD2 (6 bases). This CDR3 is 15 amino acids long. Trimming pared 0 bases from V and 10 bases from J, leaving 16 bases between. Germline V gene data show CDR1 as SGHAT and CDR2 as FQNNGV. Using reference TRBV11-2 and TRBJ2-1 for the parts outside the CDR3, the full variable domain is EAGVAQSPRYKIIEKRQSVAFWCNPISGHATLYWYQQILGQGPKLLIQFQNNGVVDDSQLPKDRFSAERLKGVDSTLKIQPAKLEDSAVYLCASSLDWLEGGEQFFGPGTRLTVL.